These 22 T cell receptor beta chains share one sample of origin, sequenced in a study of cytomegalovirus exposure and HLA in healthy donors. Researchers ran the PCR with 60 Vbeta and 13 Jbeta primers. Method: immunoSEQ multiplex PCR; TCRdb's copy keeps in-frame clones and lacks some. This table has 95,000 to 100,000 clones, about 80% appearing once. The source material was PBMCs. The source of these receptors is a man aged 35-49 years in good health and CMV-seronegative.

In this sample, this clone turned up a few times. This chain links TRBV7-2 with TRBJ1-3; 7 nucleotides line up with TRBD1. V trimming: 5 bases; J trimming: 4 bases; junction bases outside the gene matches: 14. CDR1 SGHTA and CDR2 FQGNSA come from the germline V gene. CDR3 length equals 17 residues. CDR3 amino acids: CASSPSTGRPEGNTIYF. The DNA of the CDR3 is TGTGCCAGCAGCCCCTCGACAGGGAGGCCCGAGGGAAACACCATATATTTT.

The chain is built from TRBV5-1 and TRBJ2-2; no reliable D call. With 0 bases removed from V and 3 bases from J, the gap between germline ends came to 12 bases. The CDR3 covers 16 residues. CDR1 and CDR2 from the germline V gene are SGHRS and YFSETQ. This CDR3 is CASSLAGLMDTGELFF. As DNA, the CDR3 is TGCGCCAGCAGCTTGGCGGGTTTAATGGACACCGGGGAGCTGTTTTTT.

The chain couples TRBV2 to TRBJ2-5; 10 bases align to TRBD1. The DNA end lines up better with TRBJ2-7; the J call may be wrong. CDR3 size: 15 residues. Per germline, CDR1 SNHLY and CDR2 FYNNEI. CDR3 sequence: CASSFEGQGKSEQYF. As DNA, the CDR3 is TGTGCCAGCAGTTTTGAGGGACAGGGGAAGTCCGAGCAGTACTTC.

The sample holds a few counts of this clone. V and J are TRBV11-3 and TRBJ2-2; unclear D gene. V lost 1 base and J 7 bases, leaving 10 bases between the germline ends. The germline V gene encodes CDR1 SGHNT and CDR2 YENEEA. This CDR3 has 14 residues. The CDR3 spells CASSLVAVGGELFF. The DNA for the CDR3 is TGTGCCAGCAGCTTAGTTGCGGTGGGCGGGGAGCTGTTTTTT.

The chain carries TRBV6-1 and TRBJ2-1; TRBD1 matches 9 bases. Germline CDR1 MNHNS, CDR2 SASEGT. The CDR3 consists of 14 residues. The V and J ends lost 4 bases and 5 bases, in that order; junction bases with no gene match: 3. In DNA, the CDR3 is TGTGCCAGCAGTGGCAGGACAGGGGACAATGAGCAGTTCTTC. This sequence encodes CASSGRTGDNEQFF.

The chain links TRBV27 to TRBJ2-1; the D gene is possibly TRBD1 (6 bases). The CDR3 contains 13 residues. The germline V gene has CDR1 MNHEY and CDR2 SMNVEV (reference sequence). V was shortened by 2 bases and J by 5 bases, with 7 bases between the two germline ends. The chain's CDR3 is CASSLGQNNEQFF. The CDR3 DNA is TGTGCCAGCAGTTTAGGACAGAACAATGAGCAGTTCTTC.

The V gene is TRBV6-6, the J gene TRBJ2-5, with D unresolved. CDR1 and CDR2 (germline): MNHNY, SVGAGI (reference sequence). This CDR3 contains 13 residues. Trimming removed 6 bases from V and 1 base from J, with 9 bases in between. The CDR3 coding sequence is TGTGCCAGCAGCGAACAGAGCCAAGAGACCCAGTACTTC. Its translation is CASSEQSQETQYF.

The CDR3 nucleotides are TGTGCCAGCAGCGTAGGGCCAGGCCTTTGGATCACTGAAGCTTTCTTT. Amino acids: CASSVGPGLWITEAFF. The chain joins TRBV9 to TRBJ1-1; no clear D. Between the trimmed V and J ends, which lost 0 bases and 4 bases, there was a span of 16 bases. The CDR3 spans 16 residues. The germline CDR1 and CDR2 sequences are SGDLS and YYNGEE.

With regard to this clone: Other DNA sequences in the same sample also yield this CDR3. This chain's CDR3 is CASSSTNYEQYV. The CDR3 DNA follows: TGTGCCAGCAGCTCCACCAACTACGAGCAGTACGTC. The chain is built from TRBV28 and TRBJ2-7; no clear D gene. CDR1 and CDR2 (germline): MDHEN, SYDVKM. The length of the CDR3 is 12 residues. The V gene lost 6 bases and the J gene lost 3 bases, with 9 bases spanning the gap.

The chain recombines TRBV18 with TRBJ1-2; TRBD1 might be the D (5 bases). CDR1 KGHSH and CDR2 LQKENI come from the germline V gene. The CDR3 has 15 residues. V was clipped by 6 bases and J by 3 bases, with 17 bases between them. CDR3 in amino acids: CASSSTGVEDYGYTF. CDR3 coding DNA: TGTGCCAGCTCCTCAACGGGGGTAGAGGACTATGGCTACACCTTC.

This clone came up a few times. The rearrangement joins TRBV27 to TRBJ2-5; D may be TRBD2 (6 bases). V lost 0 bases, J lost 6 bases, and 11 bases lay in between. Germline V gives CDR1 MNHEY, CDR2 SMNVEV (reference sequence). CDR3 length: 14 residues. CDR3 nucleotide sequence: TGTGCCAGCAGTTTATCCGGGACTGGAAAGACCCAGTACTTC. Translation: CASSLSGTGKTQYF.

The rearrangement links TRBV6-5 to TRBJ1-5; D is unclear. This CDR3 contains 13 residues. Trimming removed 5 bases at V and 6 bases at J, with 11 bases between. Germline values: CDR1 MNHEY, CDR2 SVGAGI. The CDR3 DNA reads TGTGCCAGCAGTACTACTCCAATTCAGCCCCAGCATTTT. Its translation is CASSTTPIQPQHF.

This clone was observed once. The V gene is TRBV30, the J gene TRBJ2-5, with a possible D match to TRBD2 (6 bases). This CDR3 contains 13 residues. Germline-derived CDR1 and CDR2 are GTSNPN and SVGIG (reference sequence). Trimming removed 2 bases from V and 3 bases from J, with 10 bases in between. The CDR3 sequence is CAWSRRGKETQYF. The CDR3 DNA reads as TGTGCCTGGAGTAGGAGGGGCAAAGAGACCCAGTACTTC.

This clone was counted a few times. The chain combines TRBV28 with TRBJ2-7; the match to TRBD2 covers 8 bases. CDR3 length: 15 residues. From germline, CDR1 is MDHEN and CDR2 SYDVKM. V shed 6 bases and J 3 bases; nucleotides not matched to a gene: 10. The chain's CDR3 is CASSLRAGGGYEQYV. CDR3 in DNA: TGTGCCAGCAGCCTTAGGGCGGGGGGTGGCTACGAGCAGTACGTC.

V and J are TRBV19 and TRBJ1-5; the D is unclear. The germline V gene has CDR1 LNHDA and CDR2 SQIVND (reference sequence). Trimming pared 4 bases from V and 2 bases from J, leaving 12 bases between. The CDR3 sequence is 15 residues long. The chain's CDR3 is CASSKSGYGNQPQHF. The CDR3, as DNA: TGTGCCAGTAGTAAATCGGGGTATGGCAATCAGCCCCAGCATTTT.

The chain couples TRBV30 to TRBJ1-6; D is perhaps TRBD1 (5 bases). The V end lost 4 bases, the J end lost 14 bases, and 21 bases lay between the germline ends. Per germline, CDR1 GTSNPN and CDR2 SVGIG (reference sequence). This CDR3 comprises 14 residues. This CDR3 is CAWNTGTGTYALHF. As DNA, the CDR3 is TGTGCCTGGAACACCGGGACTGGGACCTACGCCCTCCACTTT.

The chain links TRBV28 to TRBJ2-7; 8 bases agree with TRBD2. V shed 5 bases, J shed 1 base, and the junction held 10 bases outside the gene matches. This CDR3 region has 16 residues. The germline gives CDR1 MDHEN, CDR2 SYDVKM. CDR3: CASSPHVAGRSYEQYV. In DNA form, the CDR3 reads TGTGCCAGCAGTCCTCACGTAGCGGGGCGATCCTACGAGCAGTACGTC.

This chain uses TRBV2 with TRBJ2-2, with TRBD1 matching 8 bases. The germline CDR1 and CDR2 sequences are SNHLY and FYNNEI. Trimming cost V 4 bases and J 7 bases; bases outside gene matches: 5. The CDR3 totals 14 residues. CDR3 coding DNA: TGTGCCAGCAGTGTGGGACAGGCCTACGGGGAGCTGTTTTTT. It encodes CASSVGQAYGELFF. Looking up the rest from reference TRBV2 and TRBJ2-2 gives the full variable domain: EPEVTQTPSHQVTQMGQEVILRCVPISNHLYFYWYRQILGQKVEFLVSFYNNEISEKSEIFDDQFSVERPDGSNFTLKIRSTKLEDSAMYFCASSVGQAYGELFFGEGSRLTVL.

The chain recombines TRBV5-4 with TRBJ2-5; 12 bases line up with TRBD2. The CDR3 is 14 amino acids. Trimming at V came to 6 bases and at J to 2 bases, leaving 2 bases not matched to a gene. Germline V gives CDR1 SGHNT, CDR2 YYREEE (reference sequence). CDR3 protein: CASTGLAGQETQYF. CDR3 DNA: TGTGCCAGCACTGGACTAGCGGGGCAAGAGACCCAGTACTTC.

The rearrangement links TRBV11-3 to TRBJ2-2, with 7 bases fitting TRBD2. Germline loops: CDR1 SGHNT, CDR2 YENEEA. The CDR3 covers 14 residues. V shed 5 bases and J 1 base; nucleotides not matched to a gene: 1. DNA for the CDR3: TGTGCCAGCAGCCGGGGGGAGAACACCGGGGAGCTGTTTTTT. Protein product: CASSRGENTGELFF.

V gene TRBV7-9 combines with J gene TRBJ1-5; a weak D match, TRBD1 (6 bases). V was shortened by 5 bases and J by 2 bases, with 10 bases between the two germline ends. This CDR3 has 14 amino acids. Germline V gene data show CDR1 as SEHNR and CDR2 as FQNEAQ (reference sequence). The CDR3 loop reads CASSATGRNQPQHF. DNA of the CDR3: TGTGCCAGCAGCGCCACAGGGCGCAATCAGCCCCAGCATTTT.

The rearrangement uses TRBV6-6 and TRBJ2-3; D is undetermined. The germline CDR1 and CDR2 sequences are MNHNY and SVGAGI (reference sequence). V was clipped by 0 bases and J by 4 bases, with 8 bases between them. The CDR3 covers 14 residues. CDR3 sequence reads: CASSYSQASDTQYF. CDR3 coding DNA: TGTGCCAGCAGTTACTCGCAGGCCTCAGATACGCAGTATTTT.